What follows is one T cell receptor (beta chain) and its context. Antigen unknown. The same CDR3 is also encoded by other DNA sequences in this sample. The record originates from a study of cytomegalovirus exposure and HLA in healthy donors. About the study: Unique TCRs numbering some 77 million, obtained from HLA-typed donors, made up an early data release.

A multiplex PCR was run with 60 Vbeta primers and 13 Jbeta primers. Libraries were prepared by immunoSEQ multiplex PCR; TCRdb keeps only in-frame clonotypes and omits some of them. The table includes roughly 110,000 clones, around 80% detected once. Study observations and caveats: Previous analysis showed most TCR beta V segments were productive about 87% or about 30% of the time.

The sequenced sample consisted of PBMCs. The receptor comes from a man between 60 and 70 years old in good health and CMV-seronegative.

The CDR3 loop reads CASSLGLAGGETQYF. Written as DNA, the CDR3 is TGTGCCAGCAGCTTAGGCCTAGCGGGGGGAGAGACCCAGTACTTC. The chain combines TRBV7-2 with TRBJ2-5; 11 positions match TRBD2. V lost 1 base to trimming and J lost 4 bases; unmatched junction nucleotides: 2. CDR1 is SGHTA and CDR2 is FQGNSA in the germline V gene. This CDR3 spans 15 amino acids.